This is a list of T cell receptor beta chains from one sample in a study of T-cell reconstitution after alpha-beta-depleted transplantation in children. TCRdb passed the PCR reads through MiXCR, listing each CDR3 protein once. Of 29,000 or so distinct CDR3 sequences detected, 5% to 7% appear once; the ten largest clones hold roughly 7%. Sequenced here: PBMCs, mostly from graft donor cells, sampled 180 days after TCRalphabeta/CD19-depleted stem cell transplant. The receptors stem from a male patient between 10 and 17 years old who had a stem cell transplant for acute myeloid leukemia, so the T cells may come from the graft donor. Both conserved end residues are part of each CDR3. A D gene is named only where the DNA matches it firmly. Size tells how often a clone was seen (once, few, many) or the class of an expanded clone, and some rows leave it out.

V gene: TRBV29-1
D gene: TRBD2
CDR3 length: 18
J gene: TRBJ2-3
clone size: many
CDR3 protein: CSVEVTPGLAGNTDTQYF
CDR3 DNA: TGCAGCGTTGAAGTAACCCCCGGACTAGCGGGGAACACAGATACGCAGTATTTT

V gene: TRBV20-1
D gene: TRBD2
CDR3 length: 15
J gene: TRBJ2-1
clone size: many
CDR3 protein: CSAQDSGSHNNEQFF
CDR3 DNA: TGCAGTGCTCAAGATAGCGGGAGTCACAACAATGAGCAGTTCTTC

V gene: TRBV6-1
D gene: NA
CDR3 length: 15
J gene: TRBJ2-7
clone size: many
CDR3 protein: CASMNLGRGGYEQYF
CDR3 DNA: TGTGCCAGCATGAATTTGGGCAGGGGTGGGTACGAGCAGTACTTC

V gene: TRBV20-1
D gene: TRBD2
CDR3 length: 16
J gene: TRBJ2-1
clone size: many
CDR3 protein: CSARDPGGRAFDEQFF
CDR3 DNA: TGCAGTGCTAGAGATCCCGGCGGGAGGGCCTTCGATGAGCAGTTCTTC

V gene: TRBV4-1
D gene: NA
CDR3 length: 16
J gene: TRBJ2-5
clone size: many
CDR3 protein: CASSQDGGLGGETQYF
CDR3 DNA: TGCGCCAGCAGCCAAGACGGGGGTTTAGGAGGAGAGACCCAGTACTTC

V gene: TRBV7-2
D gene: NA
CDR3 length: 16
J gene: TRBJ2-2
clone size: many
CDR3 protein: CASSPGAGPNTGELFF
CDR3 DNA: TGTGCCAGCAGCCCTGGGGCCGGACCGAACACCGGGGAGCTGTTTTTT

V gene: TRBV25-1
D gene: TRBD2
CDR3 length: 15
J gene: TRBJ2-7
clone size: many
CDR3 protein: CASSPTGGGYYEQYF
CDR3 DNA: TGTGCCAGCAGCCCGACGGGGGGGGGTTATTACGAGCAGTACTTC

V gene: TRBV15
D gene: NA
CDR3 length: 13
J gene: TRBJ2-1
clone size: many
CDR3 protein: CATSWGARNEQFF
CDR3 DNA: TGTGCCACCAGCTGGGGGGCCCGTAATGAGCAGTTCTTC

V gene: TRBV6-5
D gene: NA
CDR3 length: 14
J gene: TRBJ1-1
clone size: many
CDR3 protein: CASSYRQTNTEAFF
CDR3 DNA: TGTGCCAGCAGTTATCGACAAACGAACACTGAAGCTTTCTTT

V gene: TRBV6-2/TRBV6-3
D gene: NA
CDR3 length: 15
J gene: TRBJ1-5
clone size: many
CDR3 protein: CASSPGWDSNQPQHF
CDR3 DNA: TGTGCCAGCAGTCCCGGATGGGATAGCAATCAGCCCCAGCATTTT

V gene: TRBV11-2
D gene: TRBD1
CDR3 length: 15
J gene: TRBJ1-1
clone size: many
CDR3 protein: CASSYNGGGTTEAFF
CDR3 DNA: TGTGCCAGCAGCTATAATGGAGGGGGCACGACTGAAGCTTTCTTT

V gene: TRBV7-9
D gene: TRBD2
CDR3 length: 15
J gene: TRBJ2-7
clone size: many
CDR3 protein: CASSFPGEGSYEQYF
CDR3 DNA: TGTGCCAGCAGCTTTCCGGGGGAGGGGTCCTACGAGCAGTACTTC

V gene: TRBV7-2
D gene: TRBD1
CDR3 length: 16
J gene: TRBJ2-3
clone size: NA
CDR3 protein: CASSLVGQGSTDTQYF
CDR3 DNA: TGTGCCAGCAGCTTAGTAGGACAGGGGAGCACAGATACGCAGTATTTT

V gene: TRBV10-3
D gene: NA
CDR3 length: 15
J gene: TRBJ2-2
clone size: many
CDR3 protein: CAISESGNSGGELFF
CDR3 DNA: TGTGCCATCAGTGAGAGCGGCAATAGTGGCGGGGAGCTGTTTTTT

V gene: TRBV10-3
D gene: NA
CDR3 length: 10
J gene: TRBJ1-3
clone size: many
CDR3 protein: CAIRGNTIYF
CDR3 DNA: TGTGCCATCAGGGGGAACACCATATATTTT

V gene: TRBV28
D gene: NA
CDR3 length: 12
J gene: TRBJ2-7
clone size: many
CDR3 protein: CASQSGSYEQYF
CDR3 DNA: TGTGCCAGCCAGAGCGGCTCCTACGAGCAGTACTTC

V gene: TRBV28
D gene: TRBD2
CDR3 length: 14
J gene: TRBJ2-1
clone size: many
CDR3 protein: CASSLAGVVCEQFF
CDR3 DNA: TGTGCCAGCAGTTTAGCGGGAGTAGTTTGCGAGCAGTTCTTC

V gene: TRBV4-3
D gene: NA
CDR3 length: 14
J gene: TRBJ1-2
clone size: many
CDR3 protein: CASSQDRGYYGYTF
CDR3 DNA: TGCGCCAGCAGCCAAGATCGGGGGTACTATGGCTACACCTTC

V gene: TRBV10-3
D gene: TRBD1
CDR3 length: 16
J gene: TRBJ2-1
clone size: many
CDR3 protein: CAISESQGAAYNEQFF
CDR3 DNA: TGTGCCATCAGTGAGTCCCAGGGGGCCGCCTACAATGAGCAGTTCTTC

V gene: TRBV4-2
D gene: NA
CDR3 length: 13
J gene: TRBJ2-5
clone size: many
CDR3 protein: CASSPGSLETQYF
CDR3 DNA: TGTGCCAGCAGCCCAGGGTCTCTAGAGACCCAGTACTTC

V gene: TRBV9
D gene: NA
CDR3 length: 15
J gene: TRBJ1-1
clone size: many
CDR3 protein: CASSVVVGANTEAFF
CDR3 DNA: TGTGCCAGCAGCGTAGTGGTGGGGGCGAACACTGAAGCTTTCTTT

V gene: TRBV7-9
D gene: NA
CDR3 length: 15
J gene: TRBJ1-6
clone size: medium-sized
CDR3 protein: CASSLGGGLRTPLHF
CDR3 DNA: TGTGCCAGCAGCTTAGGAGGCGGTCTACGAACACCCCTCCACTTT

V gene: TRBV20-1
D gene: TRBD1
CDR3 length: 15
J gene: TRBJ2-7
clone size: many
CDR3 protein: CSARDAGTGGDEQYF
CDR3 DNA: TGCAGTGCTAGAGATGCCGGGACAGGGGGCGACGAGCAGTACTTC

V gene: TRBV6-2/TRBV6-3
D gene: NA
CDR3 length: 18
J gene: TRBJ1-5
clone size: medium-sized
CDR3 protein: CASGTSAQGSGRNQPQHF
CDR3 DNA: TGTGCCAGCGGAACTTCCGCTCAGGGCTCCGGGCGCAATCAGCCCCAGCATTTT